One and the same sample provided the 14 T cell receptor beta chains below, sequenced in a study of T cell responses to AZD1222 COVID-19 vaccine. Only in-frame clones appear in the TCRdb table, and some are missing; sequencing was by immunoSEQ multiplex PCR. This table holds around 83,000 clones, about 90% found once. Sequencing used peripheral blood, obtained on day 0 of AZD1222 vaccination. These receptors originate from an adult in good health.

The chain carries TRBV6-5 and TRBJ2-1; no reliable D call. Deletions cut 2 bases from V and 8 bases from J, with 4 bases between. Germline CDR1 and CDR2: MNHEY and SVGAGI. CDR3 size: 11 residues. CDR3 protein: CASSYNHEQFF. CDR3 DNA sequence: TGTGCCAGCAGTTACAACCATGAGCAGTTCTTC.

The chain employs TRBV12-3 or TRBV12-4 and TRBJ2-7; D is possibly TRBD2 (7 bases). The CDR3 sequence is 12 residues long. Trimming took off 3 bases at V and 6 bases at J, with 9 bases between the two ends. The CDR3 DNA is TGTGCCAGCAGTTTGGGGGGGCCCGAGCAGTACTTC. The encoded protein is CASSLGGPEQYF.

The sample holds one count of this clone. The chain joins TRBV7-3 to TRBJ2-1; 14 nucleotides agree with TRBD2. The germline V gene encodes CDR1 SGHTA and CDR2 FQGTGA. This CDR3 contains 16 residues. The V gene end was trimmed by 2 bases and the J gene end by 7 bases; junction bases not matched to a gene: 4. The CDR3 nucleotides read TGTGCCAGCAGCTTACAAGGACTAGCGGGAGGAAATGAGCAGTTCTTC. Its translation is CASSLQGLAGGNEQFF.

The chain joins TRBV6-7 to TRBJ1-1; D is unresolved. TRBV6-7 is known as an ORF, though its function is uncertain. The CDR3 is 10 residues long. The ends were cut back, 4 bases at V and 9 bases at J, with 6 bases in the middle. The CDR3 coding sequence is TGTGCCAGCAGTTCTCCCCAAGCTTTCTTT. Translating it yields CASSSPQAFF.

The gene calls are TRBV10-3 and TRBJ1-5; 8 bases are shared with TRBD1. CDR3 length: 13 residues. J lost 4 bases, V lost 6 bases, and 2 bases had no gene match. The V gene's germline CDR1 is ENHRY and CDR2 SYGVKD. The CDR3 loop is CAIRDRVNQPQHF. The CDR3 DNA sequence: TGTGCCATCAGGGACAGGGTGAATCAGCCCCAGCATTTT.

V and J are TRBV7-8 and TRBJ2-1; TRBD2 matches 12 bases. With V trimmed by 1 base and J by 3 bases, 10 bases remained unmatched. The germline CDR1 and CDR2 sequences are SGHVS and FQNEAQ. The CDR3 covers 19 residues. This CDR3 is CASSLVGLAGRNLYNEQFF. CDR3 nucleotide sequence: TGTGCCAGCAGCTTAGTTGGACTAGCGGGACGTAACCTCTACAATGAGCAGTTCTTC.

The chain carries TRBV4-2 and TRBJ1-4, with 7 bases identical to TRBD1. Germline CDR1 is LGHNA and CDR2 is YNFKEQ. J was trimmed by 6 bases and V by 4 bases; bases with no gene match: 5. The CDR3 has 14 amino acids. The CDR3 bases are TGTGCCAGCAGCCGTGGAGGGACAGATGAAAAACTGTTTTTT. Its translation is CASSRGGTDEKLFF.

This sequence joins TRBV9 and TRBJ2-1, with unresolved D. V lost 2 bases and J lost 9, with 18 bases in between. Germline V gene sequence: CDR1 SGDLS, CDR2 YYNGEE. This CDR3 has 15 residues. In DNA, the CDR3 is TGTGCCAGCAGCGTTCGGGTGGTCGGCGCCGGTGAGCAGTTCTTC. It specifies CASSVRVVGAGEQFF.

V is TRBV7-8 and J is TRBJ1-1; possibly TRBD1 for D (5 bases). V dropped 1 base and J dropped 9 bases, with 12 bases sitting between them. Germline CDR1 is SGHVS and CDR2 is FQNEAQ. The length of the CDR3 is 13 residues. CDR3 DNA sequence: TGTGCCAGCAGCTTAGAGACAGAAGACAAAGCTTTCTTT. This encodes CASSLETEDKAFF.

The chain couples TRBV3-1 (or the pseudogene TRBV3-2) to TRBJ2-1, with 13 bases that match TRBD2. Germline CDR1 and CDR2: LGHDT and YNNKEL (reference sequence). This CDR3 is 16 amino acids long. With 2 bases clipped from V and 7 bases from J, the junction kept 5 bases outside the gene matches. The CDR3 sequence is CASSQTRLAGGNEQFF. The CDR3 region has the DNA TGTGCCAGCAGCCAAACCCGACTAGCGGGAGGTAATGAGCAGTTCTTC.

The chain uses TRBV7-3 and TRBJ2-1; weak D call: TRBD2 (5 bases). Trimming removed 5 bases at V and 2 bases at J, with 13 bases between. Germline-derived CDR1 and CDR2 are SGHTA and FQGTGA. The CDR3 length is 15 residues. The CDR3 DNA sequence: TGTGCCAGCAGCGAGGGTGTTGCGGCCTACAATGAGCAGTTCTTC. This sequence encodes CASSEGVAAYNEQFF.

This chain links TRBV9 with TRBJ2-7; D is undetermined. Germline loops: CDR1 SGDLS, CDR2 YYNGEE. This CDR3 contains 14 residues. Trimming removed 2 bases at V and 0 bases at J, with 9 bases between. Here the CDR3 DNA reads TGTGCCAGCAGCGTGGCTGATAGCTCCTACGAGCAGTACTTC. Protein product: CASSVADSSYEQYF.

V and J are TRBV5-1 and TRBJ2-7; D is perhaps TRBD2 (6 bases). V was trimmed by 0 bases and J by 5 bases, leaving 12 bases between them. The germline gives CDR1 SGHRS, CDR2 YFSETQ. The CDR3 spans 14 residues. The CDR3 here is CASSLVGREDEQYF. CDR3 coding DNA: TGCGCCAGCAGCTTGGTTGGAAGGGAGGACGAGCAGTACTTC.

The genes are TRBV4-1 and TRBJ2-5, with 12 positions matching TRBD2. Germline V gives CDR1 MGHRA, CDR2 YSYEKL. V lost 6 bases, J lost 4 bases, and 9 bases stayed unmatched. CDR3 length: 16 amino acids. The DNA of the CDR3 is TGCGCCAGCAGGCCGACTAGCGGGAGAGGCGGAGAGACCCAGTACTTC. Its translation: CASRPTSGRGGETQYF.